Listed below are T cell receptor beta chains from one sample, sequenced in a study of beta chain features in type 1 diabetes. Clones were sequenced by immunoSEQ multiplex PCR, and TCRdb holds only the in-frame ones, with some missing. Of under 950,000 clones in the sample, 17% are singletons; the top ten hold around 0.02%. Sequencing was performed on naive CD4+ T cells from blood. The source of these receptors is a young woman in good health. Each CDR3 is given with its conserved first and last residue. A D gene is named only where the DNA matches it firmly. Not all rows give a size; the values are once, few, many and, for expanded clones, a class.

j_call cdr3_length d_call v_call clone_size cdr3_nt cdr3_aa
TRBJ2-3 12 . TRBV18 . TGTGCCAGCTCACCTTACTCAGATACGCAGTATTTT CASSPYSDTQYF
TRBJ2-5 14 TRBD1 TRBV18 . TGTGCCAGCTCATCCGGTACAGGGGAAGAGACCCAGTACTTC CASSSGTGEETQYF
TRBJ2-1 14 TRBD2 TRBV7-2 few TGTGCCAGCAGCTTAGGGCTAGCGGGAGAAAAGCAGTTCTTC CASSLGLAGEKQFF
TRBJ2-7 14 TRBD2 TRBV7-2 . TGTGCCAGCAGCCCGAGAAGCGGGATCTACGAGCAGTACTTC CASSPRSGIYEQYF
TRBJ2-7 15 . TRBV7-2 . TGTGCCAGCAGCCCAGGGACTTCATTACCCTACGAGCAGTACTTC CASSPGTSLPYEQYF
TRBJ2-5 14 . TRBV9 few TGTGCCAGCACGGAAGGAGGAGGCCAAGAGACCCAGTACTTC CASTEGGGQETQYF
TRBJ2-4 18 . TRBV29-1 few TGCAGCGTTGCCCCGACCCATAAGGGACGCCCCCGGGGAAACATTCAGTACTTC CSVAPTHKGRPRGNIQYF
TRBJ2-1 19 . TRBV7-6 . TGTGCCAGCACCAAATGGCGATCTGCCATACCGACCGCTGGAGATGAGCAGTTCTTC CASTKWRSAIPTAGDEQFF
TRBJ1-5 15 . TRBV28 . TGTGCCAGCAGTTTACGACAATTAAGCAATCAGCCCCAGCATTTT CASSLRQLSNQPQHF
TRBJ2-3 12 . TRBV7-2 . TGTGCCAGCAGCTTAACCTCCGATACGCAGTATTTT CASSLTSDTQYF
TRBJ1-1 13 . TRBV18 . TGTGCCAGCTCACGCGGGTCAGGGCCAGAGGCTTTCTTT CASSRGSGPEAFF
TRBJ1-1 14 TRBD1 TRBV29-1 few TGCAGCGTTGATGGGGGGACAGCGAACACTGAAGCTTTCTTT CSVDGGTANTEAFF
TRBJ2-1 10 . TRBV7-9 . TGTGCCAGCAGCTTAGATGAGCAGTTCTTC CASSLDEQFF
TRBJ1-1 13 . TRBV18 few TGTGCCAGCTCGATGGGGGCTGACACTGAAGCTTTCTTT CASSMGADTEAFF
TRBJ2-7 16 TRBD2 TRBV4-3 . TGCGCCAGCAGCCATAATAGCGGGTCGCTTTCCTACGAGCAGTACTTC CASSHNSGSLSYEQYF